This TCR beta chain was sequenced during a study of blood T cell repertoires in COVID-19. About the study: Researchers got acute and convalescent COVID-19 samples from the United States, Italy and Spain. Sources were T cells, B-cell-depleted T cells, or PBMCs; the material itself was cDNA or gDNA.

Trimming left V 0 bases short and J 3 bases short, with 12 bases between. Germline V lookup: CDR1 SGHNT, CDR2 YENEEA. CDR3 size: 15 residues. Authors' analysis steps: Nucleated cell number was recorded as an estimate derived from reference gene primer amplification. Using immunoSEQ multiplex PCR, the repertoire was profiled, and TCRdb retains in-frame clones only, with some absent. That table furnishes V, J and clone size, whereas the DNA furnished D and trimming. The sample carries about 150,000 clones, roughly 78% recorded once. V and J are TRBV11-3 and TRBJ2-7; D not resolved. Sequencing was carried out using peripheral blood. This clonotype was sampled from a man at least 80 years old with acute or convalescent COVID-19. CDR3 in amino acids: CASSLDPSRNYEQYF. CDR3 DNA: TGTGCCAGCAGCTTAGATCCCTCCCGTAACTACGAGCAGTACTTC.